The text below deals with one TCR beta chain. This sample was included in a study of sequential checkpoint blockade in melanoma. Trimming shortened V by 3 bases and J by 4 bases, and 22 bases separated the two germline ends. Per the germline V gene, CDR1 is SGHRS and CDR2 is YFSETQ. This CDR3 has 17 residues. Treatment in this sample: randomized to nivolumab then ipilimumab (arm A) or the reverse (arm B). TCRdb's copy holds only in-frame clones and misses some; the assay was immunoSEQ multiplex PCR. This table holds approximately 3,600 clones, around a third found once. The receptor comes from a human donor with melanoma. The specimen comprised tumor tissue (inferred from file names), sampled from a patient given nivolumab and ipilimumab in sequence. This sequence joins TRBV5-1 and TRBJ1-1, with D perhaps matching TRBD1 (5 bases). CDR3 amino acids: CASSSPLSGGSRTEAFF. The CDR3, as DNA: TGCGCCAGCAGCTCCCCGTTGTCCGGGGGGTCGCGCACTGAAGCTTTCTTT.